This entry lists 23 T cell receptor beta chains sequenced from one sample in a study of cytomegalovirus exposure and HLA in healthy donors. PCR primers comprised 60 Vbeta and 13 Jbeta primers. Measured with immunoSEQ multiplex PCR; TCRdb has only the in-frame clones, and not every one. This repertoire shows about 150,000 clones, 77% found once; its top ten account for approximately 4%. The sample was PBMCs. Source of these receptors: a male donor in good health and CMV-seronegative.

The genes are TRBV19 and TRBJ1-1, with D hard to call. Germline CDR1 LNHDA, CDR2 SQIVND (reference sequence). The V end was cut by 5 bases, the J end by 4 bases, with 14 bases between. This CDR3 contains 14 residues. As DNA, the CDR3 is TGTGCCAGTAGTTTAGGACCCTGGAGCACTGAAGCTTTCTTT. Its translation is CASSLGPWSTEAFF.

The count of this clone is one. The rearrangement links TRBV12-5 to TRBJ2-2, with 7 bases that match TRBD1. The V segment lost 5 bases and the J segment 3 bases; nucleotides outside the gene matches: 6. CDR3 length: 15 residues. The germline CDR1 and CDR2 sequences are LGHNT and FRNRAP. CDR3 DNA: TGTGCTAGTGGTCCACGACAGGGACACACCGGGGAGCTGTTTTTT. Protein: CASGPRQGHTGELFF.

The J gene is TRBJ1-1, the V gene TRBV15; TRBD1 agrees at 7 bases. In germline, CDR1 is LNHNV, CDR2 YYDKDF (reference sequence). The CDR3 loop spans 17 amino acids. Trimming took 1 base from V and 4 from J; bases not matched to a gene: 12. This CDR3 reads CATSRVVGRGELTEAFF. The CDR3 nucleotides read TGTGCCACCAGCAGAGTTGTAGGCAGGGGGGAGCTCACTGAAGCTTTCTTT. Based on the CDR3 plus reference TRBV15 and TRBJ1-1, the full variable domain is DAMVIQNPRYQVTQFGKPVTLSCSQTLNHNVMYWYQQKSSQAPKLLFHYYDKDFNNEADTPDNFQSRRPNTSFCFLDIRSPGLGDTAMYLCATSRVVGRGELTEAFFGQGTRLTVV.

The chain carries TRBV5-6 and TRBJ2-3; D unresolved. The V gene's germline CDR1 is SGHDT and CDR2 YYEEEE. V was cut by 0 bases and J by 3 bases, with 2 bases left in between. CDR3 length: 12 amino acids. CDR3 sequence (DNA): TGTGCCAGCAGCTTGGCAACAGATACGCAGTATTTT. This codes for CASSLATDTQYF.

Concerning this clone itself: Lacking the conserved final phenylalanine or tryptophan, this CDR3 likely reflects a read error. The rearrangement links TRBV6-5 to TRBJ2-7; 8 bases fit TRBD1. After removal of 3 bases from V and 4 bases from J, the junction contained 11 bases not matched to a gene. CDR3 size: 16 residues. Looked up from germline, CDR1 is MNHEY and CDR2 is SVGAGI. CDR3 DNA: TGTGCCAGCAGTTATGCGCCGGACAGGGATTTTTACGAGCAGTACCTC. Its translation: CASSYAPDRDFYEQYL.

This clone appeared once. This chain connects TRBV27 to TRBJ1-4; 7 bases align to TRBD1. The CDR3 runs 14 residues. V gave up 6 bases and J gave up 8 bases; unmatched junction bases: 9. The germline CDR1 and CDR2 sequences are MNHEY and SMNVEV (reference sequence). The CDR3 DNA reads TGTGCCAGCAGAAGACAGGGCCTTTTCGAAAAACTGTTTTTT. Amino acid sequence: CASRRQGLFEKLFF.

This clone was seen only once. The chain joins TRBV4-3 to TRBJ2-3; the D gene is possibly TRBD2 (7 bases). The germline V and J ends were trimmed by 6 bases and 2 bases, with 15 bases remaining between them. Germline V lookup: CDR1 LGHNA, CDR2 YSLEER. The CDR3 covers 15 residues. The CDR3: CASRRGGGITDTQYF. As DNA, the CDR3 is TGCGCCAGCAGGAGGGGGGGTGGCATCACAGATACGCAGTATTTT.

The CDR3 region is CSVEEGQGYYGYTF. The CDR3 DNA reads TGCAGCGTTGAAGAGGGACAGGGGTACTATGGCTACACCTTC. This chain joins TRBV29-1 and TRBJ1-2; TRBD1 aligns across 10 bases. Germline V gene data show CDR1 as SQVTM and CDR2 as ANQGSEA. The CDR3 spans 14 residues. V dropped 0 bases and J dropped 3; count of bases not matched to a gene: 1.

The chain uses TRBV6-5 and TRBJ1-5; 10 bases map to TRBD1. The V gene end was trimmed by 4 bases and the J gene end by 3 bases; junction bases not matched to a gene: 6. The CDR3 loop spans 16 amino acids. Germline V CDR1 and CDR2: MNHEY, SVGAGI. CDR3 sequence: CASSSRDRGFNQPQHF. DNA for the CDR3: TGTGCCAGCAGTTCTCGGGACAGGGGCTTCAATCAGCCCCAGCATTTT.

The chain combines TRBV2 with TRBJ2-7; D possibly corresponds to TRBD1 (5 bases). This CDR3 contains 12 residues. Germline CDR1 reads SNHLY; CDR2 reads FYNNEI. V shed 8 bases and J shed 6 bases, with 14 bases lying between them. CDR3 DNA: TGTGCCAGCGTGCCCAGGGCTGGCGAGCAGTACTTC. It yields the protein CASVPRAGEQYF.

This chain joins TRBV4-1 and TRBJ2-5; 9 nucleotides agree with TRBD1. CDR3 length: 15 residues. Trimming took 3 bases from V and 3 from J; bases not matched to a gene: 5. Per germline, CDR1 MGHRA and CDR2 YSYEKL. The CDR3 region is CASSQGRTGEETQYF. DNA for the CDR3: TGCGCCAGCAGCCAGGGTCGGACAGGGGAAGAGACCCAGTACTTC.

In nucleotides, the CDR3 is TGTGCCAGCAGTCCAGGGACAGGGATCACCGGGGAGCTGTTTTTT. Translated: CASSPGTGITGELFF. V and J are TRBV27 and TRBJ2-2; 9 bases fit TRBD1. The trim removed 5 bases at V and 4 bases at J, leaving 5 bases unmatched. Germline-derived CDR1 and CDR2 are MNHEY and SMNVEV (reference sequence). This CDR3 spans 15 amino acids.

The table lists this clone with a few counts. The CDR3 DNA reads as TGCGCCAGCAGCTTGCAGGGACAGGGATTGAACACTGAAGCTTTCTTT. This encodes CASSLQGQGLNTEAFF. The gene calls are TRBV5-1 and TRBJ1-1; 9 nucleotides agree with TRBD1. Germline values: CDR1 SGHRS, CDR2 YFSETQ. V shed 1 base and J 0 bases; nucleotides not matched to a gene: 4. This CDR3 region has 16 residues.

Concerning this clone: Germline and junction disagree at one end, which may indicate a read error. The genes are TRBV7-8 and TRBJ2-2, with a tentative D call TRBD1 (6 bases). The length of the CDR3 is 15 residues. CDR1 and CDR2 (germline): SGHVS, FQNEAQ. The CDR3 DNA sequence: TGTGCCAGCAACTTACCCCAGGGGAACGCCGGGGAGCTGTTTTTT. It yields the protein CASNLPQGNAGELFF.

The table lists this clone with a few counts. The CDR3 loop reads CASSLYLGPGTNAQYF. DNA for the CDR3: TGTGCCAGCAGTTTATACCTTGGACCAGGGACAAATGCGCAGTATTTT. This chain links TRBV27 with TRBJ2-3; the D gene is possibly TRBD1 (6 bases). The length of the CDR3 is 16 residues. V gave up 1 base and J gave up 10 bases, with 21 bases separating them. Germline V gene sequence: CDR1 MNHEY, CDR2 SMNVEV (reference sequence).

The chain combines TRBV19 with TRBJ1-1; tentatively, D is TRBD1 (6 bases). CDR3 size: 15 residues. Germline lookup yields CDR1 LNHDA and CDR2 SQIVND (reference sequence). V was pared by 0 bases and J by 2 bases, with 10 bases between. The CDR3 bases are TGTGCCAGTAGTATAGATAGGACAGTCAACACTGAAGCTTTCTTT. Translation gives CASSIDRTVNTEAFF.

The chain carries TRBV7-2 and TRBJ2-5; no clear D gene. The V end lost 4 bases, the J end lost 5 bases, and 14 bases lay between the germline ends. The CDR3 runs 14 residues. CDR1 and CDR2 (germline): SGHTA, FQGNSA. The CDR3 spells CASSSRPFGETQYF. The CDR3, as DNA: TGTGCCAGCAGCTCCCGACCCTTCGGGGAGACCCAGTACTTC.

The V and J genes are TRBV6-5 and TRBJ1-2, with TRBD1 identical over 7 bases. J lost 2 bases, V lost 6 bases, and 6 bases had no gene match. The CDR3 has 14 amino acids. Germline values: CDR1 MNHEY, CDR2 SVGAGI. The CDR3 DNA reads as TGTGCCAGCAGGCTCCGGGACAGCAACTATGGCTACACCTTC. Its protein product is CASRLRDSNYGYTF.

The chain combines TRBV2 with TRBJ1-4; 7 bases line up with TRBD1. V gave up 4 bases and J gave up 4 bases; unmatched junction bases: 3. This CDR3 comprises 14 residues. CDR1 and CDR2 (germline): SNHLY, FYNNEI. Written as DNA, the CDR3 is TGTGCCAGCAGTGTGCAGGGGGGTAATGAAAAACTGTTTTTT. Amino acids: CASSVQGGNEKLFF.

This clone occurred once. This rearrangement joins TRBV7-6 to TRBJ2-5; 8 bases align to TRBD2. V trimming: 5 bases; J trimming: 2 bases; junction bases outside the gene matches: 13. Germline assignment: CDR1 SGHVS and CDR2 FNYEAQ. The CDR3 sequence is 17 residues long. The CDR3 nucleotides are TGTGCCAGCAGCGCACCTAGGAGCGGGGGCCCGCAAGAGACCCAGTACTTC. Amino acids: CASSAPRSGGPQETQYF. The whole variable domain, remainder taken from reference TRBV7-6 and TRBJ2-5, is GAGVSQSPRYKVTKRGQDVALRCDPISGHVSLYWYRQALGQGPEFLTYFNYEAQQDKSGLPNDRFSAERPEGSISTLTIQRTEQRDSAMYRCASSAPRSGGPQETQYFGPGTRLLVL.

This chain joins TRBV6-5 and TRBJ2-7, with a possible D match to TRBD2 (6 bases). V was cut by 5 bases and J by 0 bases, with 11 bases left in between. Looked up from germline, CDR1 is MNHEY and CDR2 is SVGAGI. The CDR3 totals 14 residues. The CDR3, as DNA: TGTGCCAGCAGTGGGACTCACGCCTCCTACGAGCAGTACTTC. It translates to CASSGTHASYEQYF.

The chain recombines TRBV5-1 with TRBJ2-5; D remains ambiguous. The CDR3 has 11 residues. Germline lookup yields CDR1 SGHRS and CDR2 YFSETQ. Deletions cut 1 base from V and 4 bases from J, with 2 bases between. DNA for the CDR3: TGCGCCAGCAGCTTGCTAGAGACCCAGTACTTC. Translated: CASSLLETQYF. The full variable domain, with the rest looked up from reference TRBV5-1 and TRBJ2-5, is KAGVTQTPRYLIKTRGQQVTLSCSPISGHRSVSWYQQTPGQGLQFLFEYFSETQRNKGNFPGRFSGRQFSNSRSEMNVSTLELGDSALYLCASSLLETQYFGPGTRLLVL.

The genes are TRBV5-5 and TRBJ2-1; TRBD1 agrees at 8 bases. This CDR3 has 15 amino acids. V shed 2 bases, J shed 3 bases, and the junction held 4 bases outside the gene matches. The V gene's germline CDR1 is SGHKS and CDR2 YYEKEE (reference sequence). CDR3: CASSLWGQDYNEQFF. The CDR3 DNA reads as TGTGCCAGCAGCTTATGGGGACAGGACTACAATGAGCAGTTCTTC.